This T cell receptor beta chain emerged from a study of T cells after yellow fever vaccination. Study-wide context: It was SMART-Seq v4 Ultra Low Input that prepared the fractions with low cell numbers.

A 5'RACE template-switching step, the method used to make TCR cDNA, added a universal primer site and UMIs. TCRdb processed the 5' RACE reads anew with MiXCR; each CDR3 protein has one entry. The data contain about 340,000 distinct CDR3 sequences, roughly an eighth of them singletons. This clonotype was counted only a few times. This CDR3 has 15 amino acids. V trimming: 4 bases; J trimming: 4 bases; junction bases outside the gene matches: 6. Germline V gene lookup returns CDR1 SGHDT and CDR2 YYEEEE. This clonotype originated in a man between 18 and 29 years old who received the YFV17D yellow fever vaccine. This sequence joins TRBV5-6 and TRBJ1-3; 9 nucleotides align to TRBD1. The specimen was CD4+ T cells sorted from PBMCs, collected 15 days after the yellow fever booster vaccination. CDR3 region: CASSTRQGGGNTIYF. The CDR3 DNA follows: TGTGCCAGCAGCACGAGACAGGGGGGCGGAAACACCATATATTTT.